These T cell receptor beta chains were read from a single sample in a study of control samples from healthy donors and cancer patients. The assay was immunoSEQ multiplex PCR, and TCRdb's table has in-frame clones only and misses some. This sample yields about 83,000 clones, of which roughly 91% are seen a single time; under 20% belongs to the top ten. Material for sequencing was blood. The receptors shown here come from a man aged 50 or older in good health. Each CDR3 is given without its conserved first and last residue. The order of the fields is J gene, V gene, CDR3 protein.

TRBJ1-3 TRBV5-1 ASSLGGSKSSGNTIY
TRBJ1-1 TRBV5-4 ASSLSRTGTTEAF
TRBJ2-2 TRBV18 ASYREFPGELF
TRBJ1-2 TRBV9 ASSVRGGAGYGYT
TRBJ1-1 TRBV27 ASSFGLTVEAF
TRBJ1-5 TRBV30 AWSDGSDQPQH
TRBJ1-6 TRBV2 ASSLGRRNSPLH
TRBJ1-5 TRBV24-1 ATSGGTGQPQH
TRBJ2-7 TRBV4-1 ASSQDRYSSYEQY
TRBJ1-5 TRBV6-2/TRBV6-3 ASSYSRVGNQPQH
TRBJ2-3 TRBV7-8 ASSFLTDTQY
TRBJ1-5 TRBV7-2 ASSLGDSDQPQH
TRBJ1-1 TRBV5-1 ASSTRQGNTEAF
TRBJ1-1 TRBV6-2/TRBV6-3 ASSYPRQAGPNTEAF
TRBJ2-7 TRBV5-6 ASSLDRGYEQY
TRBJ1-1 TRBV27 ASRTGITEAF
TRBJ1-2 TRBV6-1 ASSEGVAGNYGYT
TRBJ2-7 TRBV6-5 ASRMGQTYEQY
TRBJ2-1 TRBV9 ASSVAGDRLKTSYNEQF
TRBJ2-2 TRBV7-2 ASSLVGGTGELF
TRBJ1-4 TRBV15 ATSSRQEEEKLF
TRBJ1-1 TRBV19 ASSMLALEAF
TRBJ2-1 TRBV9 ASTPFLGGGLNEQF
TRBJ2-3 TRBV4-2 ASSQDGGWADTQY
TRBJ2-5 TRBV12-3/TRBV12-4 ASSLGGGETQY
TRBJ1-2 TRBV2 ASSEDSVQGGMA
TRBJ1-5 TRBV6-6 ASSLLQGDNQRQPQH
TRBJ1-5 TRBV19 ASRADRASNQPQH
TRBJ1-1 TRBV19 ASSILGRPEAF
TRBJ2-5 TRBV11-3 ASSLDQHQETQY
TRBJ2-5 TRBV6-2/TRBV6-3 ASSYRGLAGIQETQY
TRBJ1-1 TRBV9 ASSVSGGAGTEAF
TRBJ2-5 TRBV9 ASSATRGRETQY
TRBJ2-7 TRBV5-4 ASRDGGRAYEQY
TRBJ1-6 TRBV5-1 ASSLALDRGSPLH
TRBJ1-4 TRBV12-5 ASGFTTINPNEKLF
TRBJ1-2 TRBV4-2 ASSQEGQGAYGYT
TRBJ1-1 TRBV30 AWRAEVNTEAF
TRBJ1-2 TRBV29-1 SVHTVNYGYT
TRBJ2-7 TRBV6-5 ASRQSYEQY
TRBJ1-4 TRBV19 ASSIDAESNEKLF
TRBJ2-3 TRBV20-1 SASPPGGTDTQY
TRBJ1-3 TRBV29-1 SALGGSGNTIY
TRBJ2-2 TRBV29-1 SVSWATIGAGELF
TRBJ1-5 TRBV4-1 ASSQDKGSNQPQH
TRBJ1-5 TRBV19 ASRRSGSEQPQH
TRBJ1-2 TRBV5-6 ASSLDRGSYGYT
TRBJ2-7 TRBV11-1 ASSPQGSYTSYEQY
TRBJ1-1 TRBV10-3 AISGVSTEAF
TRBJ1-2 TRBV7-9 ASSLDSNYGYT
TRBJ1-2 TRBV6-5 ASFDSRGHGYT
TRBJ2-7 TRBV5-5 ASSQYDSSPY
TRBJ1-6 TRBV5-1 ASSVGQGGSPLH
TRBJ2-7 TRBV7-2 ASSLEGRVYEQY
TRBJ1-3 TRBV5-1 ASSRSGGDGNTIY
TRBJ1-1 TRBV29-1 SVEQGMNTEAF
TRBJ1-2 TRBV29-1 SVQWNYGYT